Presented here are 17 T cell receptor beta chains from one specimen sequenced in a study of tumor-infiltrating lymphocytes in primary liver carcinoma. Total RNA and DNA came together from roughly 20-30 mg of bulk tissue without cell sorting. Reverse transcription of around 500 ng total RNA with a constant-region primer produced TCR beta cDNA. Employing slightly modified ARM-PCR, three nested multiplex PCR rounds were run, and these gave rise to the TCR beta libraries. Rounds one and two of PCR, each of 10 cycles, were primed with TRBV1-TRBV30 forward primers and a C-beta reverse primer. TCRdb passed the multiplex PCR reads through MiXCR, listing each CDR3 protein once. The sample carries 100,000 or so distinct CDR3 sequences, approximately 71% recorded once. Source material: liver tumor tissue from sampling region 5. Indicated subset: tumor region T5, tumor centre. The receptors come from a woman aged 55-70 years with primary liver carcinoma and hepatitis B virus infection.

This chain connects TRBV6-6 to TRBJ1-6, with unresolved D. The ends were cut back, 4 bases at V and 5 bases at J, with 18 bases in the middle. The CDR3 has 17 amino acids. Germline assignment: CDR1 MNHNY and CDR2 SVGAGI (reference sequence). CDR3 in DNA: TGTGCCAGCAGTTCCCTGGGGAGAGGAACCAATAATTCACCCCTCCACTTT. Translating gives CASSSLGRGTNNSPLHF.

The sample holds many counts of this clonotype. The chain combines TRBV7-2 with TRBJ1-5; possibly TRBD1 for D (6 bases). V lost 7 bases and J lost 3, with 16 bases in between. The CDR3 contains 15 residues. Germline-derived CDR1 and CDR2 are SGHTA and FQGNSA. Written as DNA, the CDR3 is TGTGCCAGCACCCCGGGGGGCTCGCTCAATCAGCCCCAGCATTTT. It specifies CASTPGGSLNQPQHF.

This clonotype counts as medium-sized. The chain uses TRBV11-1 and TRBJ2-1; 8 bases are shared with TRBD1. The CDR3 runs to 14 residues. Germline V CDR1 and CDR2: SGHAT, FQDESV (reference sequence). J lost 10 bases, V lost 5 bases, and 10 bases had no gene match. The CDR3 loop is CASSEIRTGREQFF. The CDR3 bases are TGTGCCAGCAGCGAGATCAGGACAGGGCGGGAGCAGTTCTTC.

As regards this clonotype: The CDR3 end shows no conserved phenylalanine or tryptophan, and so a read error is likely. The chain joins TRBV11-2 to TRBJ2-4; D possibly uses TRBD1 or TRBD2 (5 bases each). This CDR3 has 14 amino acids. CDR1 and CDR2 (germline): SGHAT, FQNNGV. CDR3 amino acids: CTSSLVGPKNIQYL. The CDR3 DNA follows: TGTACCAGCAGCTTGGTGGGACCGAAAAACATTCAGTACTTA.

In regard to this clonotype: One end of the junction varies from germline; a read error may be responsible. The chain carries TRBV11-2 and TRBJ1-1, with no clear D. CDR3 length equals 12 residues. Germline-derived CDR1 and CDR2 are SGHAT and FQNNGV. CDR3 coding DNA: TGTGCCAGAAGCTTATTGAGGACTGAAGCTTTATTT. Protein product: CARSLLRTEALF. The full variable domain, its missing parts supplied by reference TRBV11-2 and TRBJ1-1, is EAGVAQSPRYKIIEKRQSVAFWCNPISGHATLYWYQQILGQGPKLLIQFQNNGVVDDSQLPKDRFSAERLKGVDSTLKIQPAKLEDSAVYLCARSLLRTEALFGQGTRLTVV.

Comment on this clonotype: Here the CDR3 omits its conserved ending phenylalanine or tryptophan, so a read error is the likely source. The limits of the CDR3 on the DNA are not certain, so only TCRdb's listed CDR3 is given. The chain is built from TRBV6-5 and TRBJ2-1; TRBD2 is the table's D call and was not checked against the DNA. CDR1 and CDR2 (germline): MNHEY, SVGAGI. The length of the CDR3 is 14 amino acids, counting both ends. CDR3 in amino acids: CASSSGSEGNEQSS.

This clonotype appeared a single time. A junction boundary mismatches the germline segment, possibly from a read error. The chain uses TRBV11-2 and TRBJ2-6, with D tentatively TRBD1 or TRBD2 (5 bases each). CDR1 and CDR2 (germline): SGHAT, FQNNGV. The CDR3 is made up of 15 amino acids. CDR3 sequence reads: CAGRDQDPGANVLTF. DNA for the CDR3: TGTGCCGGCAGGGACCAGGACCCTGGGGCCAACGTCCTGACTTTC.

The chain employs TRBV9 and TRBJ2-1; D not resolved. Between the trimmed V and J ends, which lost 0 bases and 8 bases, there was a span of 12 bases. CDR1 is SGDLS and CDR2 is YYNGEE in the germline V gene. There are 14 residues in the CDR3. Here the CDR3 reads CASSVEVGRDEQFF. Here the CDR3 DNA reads TGTGCCAGCAGCGTAGAAGTTGGGCGAGATGAGCAGTTCTTC. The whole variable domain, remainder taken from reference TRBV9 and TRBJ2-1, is DSGVTQTPKHLITATGQRVTLRCSPRSGDLSVYWYQQSLDQGLQFLIQYYNGEERAKGNILERFSAQQFPDLHSELNLSSLELGDSALYFCASSVEVGRDEQFFGPGTRLTVL.

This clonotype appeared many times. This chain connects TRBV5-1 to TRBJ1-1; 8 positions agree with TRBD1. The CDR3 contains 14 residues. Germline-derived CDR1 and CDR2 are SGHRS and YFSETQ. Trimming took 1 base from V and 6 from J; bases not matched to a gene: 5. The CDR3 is CASSLTGGRAEAFF. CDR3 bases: TGCGCCAGCAGCTTGACAGGGGGTCGGGCTGAAGCTTTCTTT.

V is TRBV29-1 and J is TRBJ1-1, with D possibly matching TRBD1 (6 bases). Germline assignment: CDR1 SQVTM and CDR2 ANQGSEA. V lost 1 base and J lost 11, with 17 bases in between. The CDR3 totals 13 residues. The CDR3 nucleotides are TGCAGCGTTGAAGTCACAGGGTCCGGACATGCTTTCTTT. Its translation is CSVEVTGSGHAFF.

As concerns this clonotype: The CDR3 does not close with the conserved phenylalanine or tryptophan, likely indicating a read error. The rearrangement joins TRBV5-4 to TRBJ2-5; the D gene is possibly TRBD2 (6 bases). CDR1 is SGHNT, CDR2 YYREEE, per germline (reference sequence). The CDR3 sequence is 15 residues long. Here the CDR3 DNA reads TGTGCCGGCAGCTTGGGGGGACTCCAGCGGGAGACCCAGTACCTC. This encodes CAGSLGGLQRETQYL.

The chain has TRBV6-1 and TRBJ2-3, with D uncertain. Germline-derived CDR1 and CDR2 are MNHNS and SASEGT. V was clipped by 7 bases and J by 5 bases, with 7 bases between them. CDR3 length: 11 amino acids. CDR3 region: CASNDGDTQYF. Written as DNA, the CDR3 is TGTGCCAGCAATGATGGAGATACGCAGTATTTT.

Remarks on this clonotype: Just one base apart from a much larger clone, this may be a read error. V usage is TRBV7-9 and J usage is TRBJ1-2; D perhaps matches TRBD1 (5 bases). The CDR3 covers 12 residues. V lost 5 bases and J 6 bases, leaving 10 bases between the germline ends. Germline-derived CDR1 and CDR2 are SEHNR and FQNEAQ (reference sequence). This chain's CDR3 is CASSPGRDGYTF. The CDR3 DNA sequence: TGTGCCAGCAGCCCAGGGAGGGATGGCTACACCTTC.

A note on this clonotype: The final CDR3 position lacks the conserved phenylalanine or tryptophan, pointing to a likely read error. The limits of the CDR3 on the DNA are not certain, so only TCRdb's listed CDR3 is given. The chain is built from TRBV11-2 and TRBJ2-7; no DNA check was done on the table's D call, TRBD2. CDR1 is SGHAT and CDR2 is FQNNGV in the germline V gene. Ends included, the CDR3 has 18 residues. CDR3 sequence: CAGSLDWVSLAGHYEQCS.

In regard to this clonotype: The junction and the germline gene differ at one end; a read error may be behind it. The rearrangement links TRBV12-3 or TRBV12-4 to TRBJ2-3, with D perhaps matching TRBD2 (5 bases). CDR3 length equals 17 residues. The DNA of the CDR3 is TGTTCCAGCAGTTTAGCGCTAAATCGGACCAGCACAGATACGCAGTATTTT. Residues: CSSSLALNRTSTDTQYF.

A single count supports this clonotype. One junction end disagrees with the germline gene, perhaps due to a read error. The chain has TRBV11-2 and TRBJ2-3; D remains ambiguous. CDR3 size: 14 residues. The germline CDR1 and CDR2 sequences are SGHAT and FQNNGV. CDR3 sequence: CVSSLEPNADTQYF. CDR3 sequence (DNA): TGTGTCAGCAGCTTAGAACCAAATGCAGATACGCAGTATTTT. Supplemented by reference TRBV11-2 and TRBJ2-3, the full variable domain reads EAGVAQSPRYKIIEKRQSVAFWCNPISGHATLYWYQQILGQGPKLLIQFQNNGVVDDSQLPKDRFSAERLKGVDSTLKIQPAKLEDSAVYLCVSSLEPNADTQYFGPGTRLTVL.

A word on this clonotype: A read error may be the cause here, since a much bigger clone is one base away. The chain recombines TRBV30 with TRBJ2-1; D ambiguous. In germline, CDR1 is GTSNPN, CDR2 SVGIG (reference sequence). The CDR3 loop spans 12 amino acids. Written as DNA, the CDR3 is TGTGCCTGGAGTCCGGGCGGCAATAAGCAGTTCTTC. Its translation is CAWSPGGNKQFF.